The 22 T cell receptor beta chains below were found in one sample sequenced in a study of blood T cell repertoires in COVID-19. Sequencing used immunoSEQ multiplex PCR; TCRdb keeps in-frame clones, though not all of them. The data hold hundreds of thousands of clones, with roughly 87% observed a single time. Sequencing input: PBMCs or T cells enriched from blood (not recorded which). The receptors originated from a woman aged 30 to 39 with acute COVID-19.

V and J are TRBV29-1 and TRBJ1-1; D is uncertain. The V end was cut by 4 bases, the J end by 1 base, with 7 bases between. The CDR3 consists of 12 residues. CDR1 and CDR2 from the germline V gene are SQVTM and ANQGSEA. The CDR3 coding sequence is TGCAGCGTTGTCCCGGGGAACACTGAAGCTTTCTTT. This encodes CSVVPGNTEAFF.

The J gene is TRBJ1-1, the V gene TRBV3-1 (or the pseudogene TRBV3-2); maybe TRBD1 (5 bases). V gave up 1 base and J gave up 10 bases, with 10 bases separating them. The germline gives CDR1 LGHDT, CDR2 YNNKEL (reference sequence). The CDR3 spans 12 residues. The CDR3 loop is CASSQGGVGAFF. In nucleotides, the CDR3 is TGTGCCAGCAGCCAAGGGGGGGTTGGAGCTTTCTTT.

The gene calls are TRBV10-3 and TRBJ1-6, with D uncertain. The germline CDR1 and CDR2 sequences are ENHRY and SYGVKD. V dropped 3 bases and J dropped 0 bases, with 9 bases sitting between them. The CDR3 is made up of 16 amino acids. This chain's CDR3 is CAISDRVSSYNSPLHF. DNA of the CDR3: TGTGCCATCAGTGACCGGGTGAGCTCCTATAATTCACCCCTCCACTTT.

The CDR3 DNA is TGCGCCAGCAGCTGGGACAGCGAGACCCAGTACTTC. Amino acids: CASSWDSETQYF. This chain links TRBV5-1 with TRBJ2-5; 7 positions agree with TRBD1. CDR3 length: 12 residues. In germline, CDR1 is SGHRS, CDR2 YFSETQ. The V gene end was trimmed by 3 bases and the J gene end by 5 bases; junction bases not matched to a gene: 1.

The chain combines TRBV7-2 with TRBJ1-2; 8 bases match TRBD1. The CDR3 extends over 14 amino acids. V lost 1 base to trimming and J lost 3 bases; unmatched junction nucleotides: 1. Germline CDR1 and CDR2: SGHTA and FQGNSA. The CDR3 DNA reads as TGTGCCAGCAGCTTAGGGACAGGGTACTATGGCTACACCTTC. Translation: CASSLGTGYYGYTF.

This clone was picked up many times. The chain couples TRBV12-3 or TRBV12-4 to TRBJ1-3; 7 bases align to TRBD1. The CDR3 runs 13 residues. J gave up 2 bases and V 6 bases, and 1 base lay outside the gene matches. The CDR3 reads CASSQGAGNTIYF. The DNA for the CDR3 is TGTGCCAGCAGCCAGGGGGCTGGAAACACCATATATTTT.

This chain uses TRBV7-2 with TRBJ1-6; D is undetermined. V lost 2 bases and J 3 bases, leaving 14 bases between the germline ends. Looked up from germline, CDR1 is SGHTA and CDR2 is FQGNSA. The CDR3 is made up of 17 amino acids. The CDR3 DNA is TGTGCCAGCAGCTTAAATCCCATGGGCCTCTATAATTCACCCCTCCACTTT. This encodes CASSLNPMGLYNSPLHF.

The chain couples TRBV7-6 to TRBJ2-7; D perhaps matches TRBD1 (7 bases). With 1 base removed from V and 1 base from J, the gap between germline ends came to 17 bases. CDR3 size: 17 residues. Germline-derived CDR1 and CDR2 are SGHVS and FNYEAQ. CDR3 nucleotide sequence: TGTGCCAGCAGCTTAGACCAGGGGGGTGGGGAATCCTACGAGCAGTACTTC. This sequence encodes CASSLDQGGGESYEQYF.

This clone showed up just once. The chain recombines TRBV29-1 with TRBJ1-2; D is perhaps TRBD1 (6 bases). Trimming left V 3 bases short and J 4 bases short, with 12 bases between. This CDR3 spans 13 amino acids. Germline CDR1 SQVTM, CDR2 ANQGSEA. Here the CDR3 DNA reads TGCAGCGTTGAGTTGGGGGCACGCTATGGCTACACCTTC. Translation gives CSVELGARYGYTF.

The CDR3 DNA follows: TGTGCCAGCAGCTTGGGGACAGGCTTTAACGTGAACACTGAAGCTTTCTTT. The encoded protein is CASSLGTGFNVNTEAFF. This sequence joins TRBV5-6 and TRBJ1-1, with 7 bases matching TRBD1. CDR1 SGHDT and CDR2 YYEEEE come from the germline V gene. The CDR3 length is 17 residues. V shed 0 bases and J 0 bases; nucleotides not matched to a gene: 8.

CDR3 amino acids: CASSFASGGTDTQYF. The CDR3 DNA is TGTGCCAGCAGCTTCGCCAGCGGGGGCACAGATACGCAGTATTTT. The chain has TRBV11-3 and TRBJ2-3; 7 nucleotides align to TRBD2. Germline V gives CDR1 SGHNT, CDR2 YENEEA. CDR3 length: 15 amino acids. Losses at the gene ends were 3 bases for V and 1 base for J; bases not matched to a gene: 4. Using reference TRBV11-3 and TRBJ2-3 for the parts outside the CDR3, the full variable domain is EAGVVQSPRYKIIEKKQPVAFWCNPISGHNTLYWYLQNLGQGPELLIRYENEEAVDDSQLPKDRFSAERLKGVDSTLKIQPAELGDSAVYLCASSFASGGTDTQYFGPGTRLTVL.

The gene calls are TRBV10-3 and TRBJ1-1; 7 bases map to TRBD1. V dropped 4 bases and J dropped 2; count of bases not matched to a gene: 7. The CDR3 runs 15 residues. Germline V lookup: CDR1 ENHRY, CDR2 SYGVKD. Here the CDR3 reads CAISARTGVNTEAFF. In DNA, the CDR3 is TGTGCCATCAGTGCCCGAACAGGGGTTAACACTGAAGCTTTCTTT.

This clone was detected only a few times. This chain links TRBV4-3 with TRBJ1-6; D is unclear. V was cut by 2 bases and J by 2 bases, with 13 bases left in between. CDR3 length: 17 residues. The germline V gene encodes CDR1 LGHNA and CDR2 YSLEER. The CDR3 is CASSQMSESPYNSPLHF. Here the CDR3 DNA reads TGCGCCAGCAGCCAAATGAGTGAATCCCCCTATAATTCACCCCTCCACTTT.

The chain employs TRBV6-5 and TRBJ1-1; the D is unclear. Deletions cut 2 bases from V and 0 bases from J, with 4 bases between. The CDR3 has 13 residues. Germline CDR1 is MNHEY and CDR2 is SVGAGI. CDR3: CASSYRVNTEAFF. For the CDR3, the DNA is TGTGCCAGCAGTTACCGGGTGAACACTGAAGCTTTCTTT.

This chain joins TRBV18 and TRBJ1-1; TRBD1 aligns across 8 bases. Germline assignment: CDR1 KGHSH and CDR2 LQKENI. After removal of 5 bases from V and 9 bases from J, the junction contained 8 bases not matched to a gene. The CDR3 has 13 amino acids. The CDR3 DNA is TGTGCCAGCTCATCTAAACCAGGGGGCAAAGCTTTCTTT. Its protein is CASSSKPGGKAFF.

The rearrangement links TRBV28 to TRBJ1-4; 7 bases map to TRBD1. V lost 2 bases to trimming and J lost 4 bases; unmatched junction nucleotides: 1. Germline V gene data show CDR1 as MDHEN and CDR2 as SYDVKM. The CDR3 length is 14 residues. The CDR3 sequence: CASSLRQGNEKLFF. The CDR3 coding sequence is TGTGCCAGCAGTTTAAGACAGGGTAATGAAAAACTGTTTTTT.

This clone was observed a single time. The chain joins TRBV6-5 to TRBJ2-3; D remains unclear. The V gene lost 7 bases and the J gene lost 2 bases, with 10 bases spanning the gap. Germline V gene sequence: CDR1 MNHEY, CDR2 SVGAGI. CDR3 length equals 13 residues. CDR3 in DNA: TGTGCCAGCACCGAGCCCCCCACAGATACGCAGTATTTT. Amino acids: CASTEPPTDTQYF.

J is TRBJ1-3 and V is TRBV29-1; D possibly corresponds to TRBD1 (6 bases). The CDR3 loop spans 12 amino acids. CDR1 is SQVTM, CDR2 ANQGSEA, per germline. V dropped 7 bases and J dropped 2 bases, with 9 bases sitting between them. The CDR3 is CSAQGPGNTIYF. The CDR3 DNA follows: TGCAGCGCCCAGGGGCCTGGAAACACCATATATTTT.

This chain links TRBV7-8 with TRBJ1-1; D ambiguous. The V end lost 1 base, the J end lost 3 bases, and 12 bases lay between the germline ends. CDR1 is SGHVS and CDR2 is FQNEAQ in the germline V gene. The CDR3 contains 15 residues. CDR3 loop: CASSLGLRRDTEAFF. In DNA, the CDR3 is TGTGCCAGCAGCTTAGGGTTGCGGCGGGACACTGAAGCTTTCTTT.

This chain connects TRBV29-1 to TRBJ2-1, with D possibly TRBD2 on 5 matching bases. The CDR3 runs to 15 residues. CDR1 SQVTM and CDR2 ANQGSEA come from the germline V gene. The germline V and J ends were trimmed by 3 bases and 5 bases, with 17 bases remaining between them. CDR3 residues: CSVDRMEVINNEQFF. CDR3 in DNA: TGCAGCGTTGATAGGATGGAGGTAATAAACAATGAGCAGTTCTTC.

The J gene is TRBJ1-1, the V gene TRBV11-3, with TRBD1 matching over 8 bases. The V gene end was trimmed by 1 base and the J gene end by 3 bases; junction bases not matched to a gene: 4. The CDR3 sequence is 15 residues long. Germline V gene sequence: CDR1 SGHNT, CDR2 YENEEA. This CDR3 reads CASSLGEDRDTEAFF. In DNA, the CDR3 is TGTGCCAGCAGCTTAGGAGAGGACAGGGACACTGAAGCTTTCTTT. The complete variable domain, with remaining parts taken from reference TRBV11-3 and TRBJ1-1, reads EAGVVQSPRYKIIEKKQPVAFWCNPISGHNTLYWYLQNLGQGPELLIRYENEEAVDDSQLPKDRFSAERLKGVDSTLKIQPAELGDSAVYLCASSLGEDRDTEAFFGQGTRLTVV.

The V gene is TRBV18, the J gene TRBJ2-3; TRBD2 is a possible D gene (5 bases). Trimming removed 4 bases from V and 6 bases from J, with 8 bases in between. The CDR3 consists of 12 residues. Germline V gene sequence: CDR1 KGHSH, CDR2 LQKENI. CDR3 residues: CASSQLEDTQYF. CDR3 DNA sequence: TGTGCCAGCTCACAACTAGAGGATACGCAGTATTTT.